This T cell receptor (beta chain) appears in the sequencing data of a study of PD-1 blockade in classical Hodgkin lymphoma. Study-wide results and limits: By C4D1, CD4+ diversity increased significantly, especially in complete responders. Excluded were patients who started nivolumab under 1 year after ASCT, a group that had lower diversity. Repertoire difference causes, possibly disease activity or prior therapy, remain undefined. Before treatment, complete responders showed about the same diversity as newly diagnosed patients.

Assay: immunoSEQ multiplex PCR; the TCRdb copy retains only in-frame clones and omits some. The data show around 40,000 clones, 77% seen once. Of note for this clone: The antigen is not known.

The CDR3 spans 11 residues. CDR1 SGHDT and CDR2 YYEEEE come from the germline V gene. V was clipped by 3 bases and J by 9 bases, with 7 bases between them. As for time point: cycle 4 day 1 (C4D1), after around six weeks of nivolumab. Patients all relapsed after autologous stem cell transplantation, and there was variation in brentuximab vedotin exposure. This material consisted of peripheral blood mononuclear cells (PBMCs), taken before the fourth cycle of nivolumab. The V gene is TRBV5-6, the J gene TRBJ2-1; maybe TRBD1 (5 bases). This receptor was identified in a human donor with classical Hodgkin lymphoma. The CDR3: CASSSQGEQFF. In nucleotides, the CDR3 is TGTGCCAGCAGCTCCCAGGGTGAGCAGTTCTTC. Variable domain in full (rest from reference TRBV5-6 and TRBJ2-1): DAGVTQSPTHLIKTRGQQVTLRCSPKSGHDTVSWYQQALGQGPQFIFQYYEEEERQRGNFPDRFSGHQFPNYSSELNVNALLLGDSALYLCASSSQGEQFFGPGTRLTVL.